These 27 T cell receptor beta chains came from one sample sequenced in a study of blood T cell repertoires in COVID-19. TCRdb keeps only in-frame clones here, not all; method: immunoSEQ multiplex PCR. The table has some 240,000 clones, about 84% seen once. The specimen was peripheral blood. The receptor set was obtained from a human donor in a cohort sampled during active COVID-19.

The CDR3: CASSPEDSLNQPQHF. CDR3 DNA sequence: TGCGCCAGCAGCCCGGAGGACAGCCTCAATCAGCCCCAGCATTTT. The rearrangement joins TRBV5-1 to TRBJ1-5, with a possible D match to TRBD1 (6 bases). With 4 bases removed from V and 3 bases from J, the gap between germline ends came to 14 bases. The CDR3 length is 15 residues. Germline-derived CDR1 and CDR2 are SGHRS and YFSETQ.

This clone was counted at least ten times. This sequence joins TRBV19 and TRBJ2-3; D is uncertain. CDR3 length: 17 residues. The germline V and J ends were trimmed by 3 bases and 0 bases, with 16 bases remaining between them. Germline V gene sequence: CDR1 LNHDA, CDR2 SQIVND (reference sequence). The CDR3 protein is CASSITTSGSSTDTQYF. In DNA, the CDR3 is TGTGCCAGTAGTATCACAACCTCGGGTTCTAGCACAGATACGCAGTATTTT.

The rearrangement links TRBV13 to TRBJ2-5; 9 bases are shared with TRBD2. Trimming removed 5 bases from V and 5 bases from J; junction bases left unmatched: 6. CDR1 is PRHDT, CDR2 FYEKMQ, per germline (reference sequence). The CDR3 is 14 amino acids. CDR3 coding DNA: TGTGCCAGCAGCAAGGGACTAGCCGGGGAGACCCAGTACTTC. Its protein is CASSKGLAGETQYF.

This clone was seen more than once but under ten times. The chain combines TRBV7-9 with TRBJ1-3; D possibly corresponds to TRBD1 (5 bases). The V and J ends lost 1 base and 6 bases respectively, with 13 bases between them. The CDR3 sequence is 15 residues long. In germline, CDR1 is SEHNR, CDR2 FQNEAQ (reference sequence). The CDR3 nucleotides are TGTGCCAGCAGCTTAGTGTTGGGGCGACAAAACACCATATATTTT. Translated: CASSLVLGRQNTIYF.

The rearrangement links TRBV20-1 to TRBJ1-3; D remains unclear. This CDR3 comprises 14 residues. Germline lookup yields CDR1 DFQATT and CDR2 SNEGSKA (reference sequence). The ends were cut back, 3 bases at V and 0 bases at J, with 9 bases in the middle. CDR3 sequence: CSASGRSSGNTIYF. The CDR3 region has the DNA TGCAGTGCTAGTGGGAGGAGCTCTGGAAACACCATATATTTT.

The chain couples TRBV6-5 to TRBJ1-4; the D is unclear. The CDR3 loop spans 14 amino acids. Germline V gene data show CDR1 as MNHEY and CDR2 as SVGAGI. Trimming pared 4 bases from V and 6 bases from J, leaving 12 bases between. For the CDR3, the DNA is TGTGCCAGCAGTTTTGGTCAGAGGGATGAAAAACTGTTTTTT. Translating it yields CASSFGQRDEKLFF.

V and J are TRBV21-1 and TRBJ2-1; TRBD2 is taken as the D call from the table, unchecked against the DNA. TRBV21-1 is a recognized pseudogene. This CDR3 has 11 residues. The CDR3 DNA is TGTGCCAGCAGCCTTTCCAATGAGCAGTTCTTC. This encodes CASSLSNEQFF.

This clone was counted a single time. CDR3 residues: CASKDREDTGELFF. The CDR3 DNA follows: TGTGCCAGCAAGGACAGGGAGGACACCGGGGAGCTGTTTTTT. This chain uses TRBV19 with TRBJ2-2, with 8 bases lining up with TRBD1. This CDR3 comprises 14 residues. The J segment lost 3 bases and the V segment lost 9 bases, leaving 6 bases of the junction unmatched. CDR1 is LNHDA and CDR2 is SQIVND in the germline V gene (reference sequence).

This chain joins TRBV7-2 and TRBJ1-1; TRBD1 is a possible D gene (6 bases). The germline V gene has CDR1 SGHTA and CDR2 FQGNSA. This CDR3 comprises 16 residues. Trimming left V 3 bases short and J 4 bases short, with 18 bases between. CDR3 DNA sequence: TGTGCCAGCAGCTTCGGACAGCCTTTGCTTGGCACTGAAGCTTTCTTT. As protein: CASSFGQPLLGTEAFF.

CDR3 residues: CASSSGGSSYNEQFF. The CDR3 nucleotides read TGTGCCAGCAGCTCCGGGGGATCTTCCTACAATGAGCAGTTCTTC. This rearrangement joins TRBV9 to TRBJ2-1, with D maybe TRBD2 (6 bases). Germline V gives CDR1 SGDLS, CDR2 YYNGEE. V dropped 4 bases and J dropped 1 base, with 12 bases sitting between them. This CDR3 has 15 residues.

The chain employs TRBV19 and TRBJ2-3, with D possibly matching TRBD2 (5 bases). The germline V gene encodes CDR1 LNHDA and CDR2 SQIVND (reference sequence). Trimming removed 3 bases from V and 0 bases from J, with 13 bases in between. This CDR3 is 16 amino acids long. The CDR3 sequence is CASSILPGISTDTQYF. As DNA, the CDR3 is TGTGCCAGTAGTATCTTGCCGGGAATTAGCACAGATACGCAGTATTTT.

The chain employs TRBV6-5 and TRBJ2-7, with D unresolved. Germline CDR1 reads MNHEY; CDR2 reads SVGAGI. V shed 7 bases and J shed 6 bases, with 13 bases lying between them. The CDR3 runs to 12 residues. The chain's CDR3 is CASTASSGEQYF. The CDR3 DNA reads TGTGCCAGCACCGCCTCATCCGGCGAGCAGTACTTC.

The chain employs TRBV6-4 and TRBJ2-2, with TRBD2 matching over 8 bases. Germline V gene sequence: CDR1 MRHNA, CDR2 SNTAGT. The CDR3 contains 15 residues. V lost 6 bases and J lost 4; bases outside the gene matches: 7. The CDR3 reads CASSLRTSPTGELFF. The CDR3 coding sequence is TGTGCCAGCAGCCTTAGGACTAGCCCCACCGGGGAGCTGTTTTTT.

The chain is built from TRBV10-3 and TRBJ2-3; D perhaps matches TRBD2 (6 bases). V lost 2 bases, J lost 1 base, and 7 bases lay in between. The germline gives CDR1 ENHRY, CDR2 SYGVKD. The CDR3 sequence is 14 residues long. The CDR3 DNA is TGTGCCATCAGTGAGAAGCGGGGCACAGATACGCAGTATTTT. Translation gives CAISEKRGTDTQYF.

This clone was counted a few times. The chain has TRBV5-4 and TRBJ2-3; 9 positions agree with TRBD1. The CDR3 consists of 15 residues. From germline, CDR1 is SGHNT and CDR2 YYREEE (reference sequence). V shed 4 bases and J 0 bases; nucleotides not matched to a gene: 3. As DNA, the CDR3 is TGTGCCAGCAGCCGGGACAGGGCTAGCACAGATACGCAGTATTTT. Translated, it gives CASSRDRASTDTQYF.

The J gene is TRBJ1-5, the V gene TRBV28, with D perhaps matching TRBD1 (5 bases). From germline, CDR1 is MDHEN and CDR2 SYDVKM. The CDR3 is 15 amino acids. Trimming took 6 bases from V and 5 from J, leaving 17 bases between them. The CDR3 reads CASSLAVGEDQPQHF. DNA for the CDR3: TGTGCCAGCAGCCTGGCGGTAGGGGAGGATCAGCCCCAGCATTTT.

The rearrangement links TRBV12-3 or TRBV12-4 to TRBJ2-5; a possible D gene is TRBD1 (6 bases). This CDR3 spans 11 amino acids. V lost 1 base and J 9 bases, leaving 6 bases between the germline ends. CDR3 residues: CASSLEGAQYF. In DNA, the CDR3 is TGTGCCAGCAGTTTAGAGGGGGCCCAGTACTTC.

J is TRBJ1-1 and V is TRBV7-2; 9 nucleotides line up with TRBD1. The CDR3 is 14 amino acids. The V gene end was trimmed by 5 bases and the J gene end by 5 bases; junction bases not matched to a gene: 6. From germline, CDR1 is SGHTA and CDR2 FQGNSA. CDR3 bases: TGTGCCAGCAGCCTCCGGGACAGGGCGACTGAAGCTTTCTTT. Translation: CASSLRDRATEAFF.

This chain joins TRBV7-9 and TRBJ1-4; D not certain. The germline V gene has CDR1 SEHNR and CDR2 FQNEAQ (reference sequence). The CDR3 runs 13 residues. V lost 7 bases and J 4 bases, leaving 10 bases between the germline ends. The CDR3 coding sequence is TGTGCCAGCACCCGAGCACTTAATGAAAAACTGTTTTTT. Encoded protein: CASTRALNEKLFF.

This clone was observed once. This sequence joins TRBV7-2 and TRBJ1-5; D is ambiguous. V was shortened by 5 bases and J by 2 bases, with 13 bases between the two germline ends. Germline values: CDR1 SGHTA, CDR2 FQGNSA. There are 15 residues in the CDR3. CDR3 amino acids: CASSVSVAGNQPQHF. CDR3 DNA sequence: TGTGCCAGCAGCGTCTCAGTGGCAGGCAATCAGCCCCAGCATTTT. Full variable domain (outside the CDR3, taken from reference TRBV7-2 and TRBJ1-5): GAGVSQSPSNKVTEKGKDVELRCDPISGHTALYWYRQSLGQGLEFLIYFQGNSAPDKSGLPSDRFSAERTGGSVSTLTIQRTQQEDSAVYLCASSVSVAGNQPQHFGDGTRLSIL.

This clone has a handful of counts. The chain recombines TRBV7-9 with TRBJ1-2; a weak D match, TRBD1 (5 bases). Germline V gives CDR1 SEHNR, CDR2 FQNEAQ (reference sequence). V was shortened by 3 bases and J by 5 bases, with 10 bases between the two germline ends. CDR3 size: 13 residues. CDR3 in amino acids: CASSFRALYGYTF. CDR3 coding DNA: TGTGCCAGCAGCTTCAGGGCTTTGTATGGCTACACCTTC.

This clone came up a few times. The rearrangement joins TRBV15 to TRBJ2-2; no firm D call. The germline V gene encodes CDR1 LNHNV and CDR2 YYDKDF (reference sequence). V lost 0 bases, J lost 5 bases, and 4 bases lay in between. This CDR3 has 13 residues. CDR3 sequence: CATSREATGELFF. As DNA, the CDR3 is TGTGCCACCAGCAGAGAGGCTACCGGGGAGCTGTTTTTT.

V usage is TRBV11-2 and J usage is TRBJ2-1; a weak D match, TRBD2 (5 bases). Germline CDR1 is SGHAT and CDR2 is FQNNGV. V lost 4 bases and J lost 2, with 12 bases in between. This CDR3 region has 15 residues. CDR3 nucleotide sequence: TGTGCCAGCAGCTACCTAGCTGAGGCCTACAATGAGCAGTTCTTC. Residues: CASSYLAEAYNEQFF.

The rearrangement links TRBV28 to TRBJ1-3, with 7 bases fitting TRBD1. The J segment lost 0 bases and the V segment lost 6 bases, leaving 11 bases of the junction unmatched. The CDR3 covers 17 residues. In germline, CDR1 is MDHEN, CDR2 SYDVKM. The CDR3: CASRPKGAFPSGNTIYF. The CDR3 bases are TGTGCCAGCAGGCCAAAGGGGGCCTTTCCCTCTGGAAACACCATATATTTT.

Here the CDR3 DNA reads TGCGCCAGCAGCCAAGATCGGACTACCAATGAGCAGTTCTTC. This codes for CASSQDRTTNEQFF. This chain uses TRBV4-3 with TRBJ2-1, with a tentative D call TRBD2 (6 bases). The V end lost 0 bases, the J end lost 6 bases, and 9 bases lay between the germline ends. The CDR3 is made up of 14 amino acids. The V gene's germline CDR1 is LGHNA and CDR2 YSLEER.

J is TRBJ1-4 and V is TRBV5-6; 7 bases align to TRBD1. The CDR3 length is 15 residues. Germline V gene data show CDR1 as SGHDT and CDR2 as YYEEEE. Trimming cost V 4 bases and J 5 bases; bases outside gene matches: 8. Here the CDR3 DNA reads TGTGCCAGCAGCCCCCAGGACAGGCGGAATGAAAAACTGTTTTTT. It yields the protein CASSPQDRRNEKLFF. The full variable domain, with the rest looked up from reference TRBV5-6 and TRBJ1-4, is DAGVTQSPTHLIKTRGQQVTLRCSPKSGHDTVSWYQQALGQGPQFIFQYYEEEERQRGNFPDRFSGHQFPNYSSELNVNALLLGDSALYLCASSPQDRRNEKLFFGSGTQLSVL.

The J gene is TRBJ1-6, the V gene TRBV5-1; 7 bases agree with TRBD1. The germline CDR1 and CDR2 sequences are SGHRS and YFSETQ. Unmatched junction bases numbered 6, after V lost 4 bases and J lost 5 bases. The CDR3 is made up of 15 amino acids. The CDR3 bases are TGCGCCAGCAGCCGGACAGGCGGGGATAATTCACCCCTCCACTTT. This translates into CASSRTGGDNSPLHF.